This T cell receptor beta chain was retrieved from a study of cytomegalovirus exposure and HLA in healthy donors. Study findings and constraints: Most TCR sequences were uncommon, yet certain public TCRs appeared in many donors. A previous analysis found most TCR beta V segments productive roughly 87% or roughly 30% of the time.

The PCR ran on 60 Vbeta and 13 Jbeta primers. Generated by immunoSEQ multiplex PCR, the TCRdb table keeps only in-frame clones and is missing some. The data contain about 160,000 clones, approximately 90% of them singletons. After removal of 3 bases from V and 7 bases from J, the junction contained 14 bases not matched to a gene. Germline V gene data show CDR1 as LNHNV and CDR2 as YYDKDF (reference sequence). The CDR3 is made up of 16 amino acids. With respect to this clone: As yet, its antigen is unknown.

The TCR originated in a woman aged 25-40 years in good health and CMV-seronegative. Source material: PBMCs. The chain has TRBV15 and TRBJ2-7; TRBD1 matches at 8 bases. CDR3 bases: TGTGCCACCAGCAGTCCCCTCCGGGACAGGACGGAAGAGCAGTACTTC. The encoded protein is CATSSPLRDRTEEQYF.